This TCR beta chain derives from a study of T cells in women clearing cervical HPV infection. Study details: For cases, blood was sampled a median approximately 150 days after lesion detection, interquartile range roughly 90 to 210 days.

For this clone: Antigen unknown. The CDR3 extends 3 residues past the end of the read, so its final part is completed from the germline J gene.

The method was immunoSEQ multiplex PCR; TCRdb's version includes in-frame clones alone and lacks a portion of them. Its clone listing holds fewer than 35,000 clones. HPV was found by MY09/MY11 PCR and dot-blot genotyping. Trimming removed 4 bases from V and 9 bases from J, with 10 bases in between. Germline V gene lookup returns CDR1 SNHLY and CDR2 FYNNEI. The CDR3 sequence is 13 residues long. Study-level results: Each sample's T-cell count was unknown, possibly confounding richness.

The receptor was isolated from a woman aged 18 to 75 with a cervical HPV16 infection that either progressed to CIN3+ or cleared (not recorded which). The chain is built from TRBV2 and TRBJ1-6; tentatively, D is TRBD1 (6 bases). Sequencing was performed on blood buffy coat. The CDR3 loop reads CASSGTAVSPLHF. The part of the CDR3 DNA that was read is TGTGCCAGCAGTGGGACAGCAGTTTCACCC.